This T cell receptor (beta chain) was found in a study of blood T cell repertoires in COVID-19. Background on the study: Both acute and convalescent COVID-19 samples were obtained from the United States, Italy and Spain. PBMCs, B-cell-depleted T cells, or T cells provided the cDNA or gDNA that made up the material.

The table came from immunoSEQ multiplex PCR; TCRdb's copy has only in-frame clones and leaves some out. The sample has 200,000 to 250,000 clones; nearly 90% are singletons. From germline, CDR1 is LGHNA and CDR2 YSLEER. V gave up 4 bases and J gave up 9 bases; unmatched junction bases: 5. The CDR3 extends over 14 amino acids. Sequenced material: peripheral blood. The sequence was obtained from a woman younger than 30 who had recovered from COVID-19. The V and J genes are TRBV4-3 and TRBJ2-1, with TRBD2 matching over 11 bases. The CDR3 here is CASSPGTSGGEQFF. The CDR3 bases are TGCGCCAGCAGCCCTGGGACTAGCGGAGGTGAGCAGTTCTTC.